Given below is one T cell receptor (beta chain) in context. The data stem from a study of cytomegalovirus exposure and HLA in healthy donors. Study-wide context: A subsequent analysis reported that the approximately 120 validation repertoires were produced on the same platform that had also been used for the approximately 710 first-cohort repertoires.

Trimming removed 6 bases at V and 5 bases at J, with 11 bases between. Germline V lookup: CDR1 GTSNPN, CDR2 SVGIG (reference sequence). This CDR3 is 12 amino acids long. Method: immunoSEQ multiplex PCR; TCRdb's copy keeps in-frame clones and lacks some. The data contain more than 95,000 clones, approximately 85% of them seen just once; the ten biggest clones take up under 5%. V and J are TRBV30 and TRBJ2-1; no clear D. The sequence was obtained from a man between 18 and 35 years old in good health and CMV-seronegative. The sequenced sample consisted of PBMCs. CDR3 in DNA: TGTGCCTGCATACAGAGAAACAATGAGCAGTTCTTC. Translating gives CACIQRNNEQFF.